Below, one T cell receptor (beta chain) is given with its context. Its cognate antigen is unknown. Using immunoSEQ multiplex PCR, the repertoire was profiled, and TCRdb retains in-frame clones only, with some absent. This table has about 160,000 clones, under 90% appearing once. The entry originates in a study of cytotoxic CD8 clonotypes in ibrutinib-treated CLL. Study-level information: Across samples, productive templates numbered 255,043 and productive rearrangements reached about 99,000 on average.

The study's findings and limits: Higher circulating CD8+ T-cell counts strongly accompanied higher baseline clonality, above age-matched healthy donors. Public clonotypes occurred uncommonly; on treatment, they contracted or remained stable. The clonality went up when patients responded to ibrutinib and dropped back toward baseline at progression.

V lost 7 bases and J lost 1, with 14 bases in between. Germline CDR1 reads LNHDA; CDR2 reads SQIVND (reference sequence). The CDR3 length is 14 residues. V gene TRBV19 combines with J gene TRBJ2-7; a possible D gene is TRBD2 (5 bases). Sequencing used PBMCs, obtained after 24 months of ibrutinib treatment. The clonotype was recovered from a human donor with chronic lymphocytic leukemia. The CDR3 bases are TGTGCCAGTAAGGACTTCACCGGATCCTACGAGCAGTACTTC. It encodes CASKDFTGSYEQYF.